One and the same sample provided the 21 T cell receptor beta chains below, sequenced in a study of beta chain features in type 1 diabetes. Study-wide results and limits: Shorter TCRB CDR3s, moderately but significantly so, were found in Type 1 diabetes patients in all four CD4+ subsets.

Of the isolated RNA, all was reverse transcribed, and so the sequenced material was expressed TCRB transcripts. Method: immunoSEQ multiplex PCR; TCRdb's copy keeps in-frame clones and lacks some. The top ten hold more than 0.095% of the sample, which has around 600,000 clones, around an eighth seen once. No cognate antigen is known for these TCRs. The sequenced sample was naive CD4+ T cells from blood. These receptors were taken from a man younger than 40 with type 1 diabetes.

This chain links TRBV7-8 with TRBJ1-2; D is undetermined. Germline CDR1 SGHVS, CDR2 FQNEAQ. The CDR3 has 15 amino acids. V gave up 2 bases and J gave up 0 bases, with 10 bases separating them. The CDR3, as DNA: TGTGCCAGCAGCTTAACACTGGATGCTAACTATGGCTACACCTTC. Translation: CASSLTLDANYGYTF.

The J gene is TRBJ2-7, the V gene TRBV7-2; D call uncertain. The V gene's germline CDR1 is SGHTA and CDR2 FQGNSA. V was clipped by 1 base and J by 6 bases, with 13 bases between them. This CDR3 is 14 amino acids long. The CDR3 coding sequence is TGTGCCAGCAGCTTAGTGCGGTGGTCCCTCGAGCAGTACTTC. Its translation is CASSLVRWSLEQYF.

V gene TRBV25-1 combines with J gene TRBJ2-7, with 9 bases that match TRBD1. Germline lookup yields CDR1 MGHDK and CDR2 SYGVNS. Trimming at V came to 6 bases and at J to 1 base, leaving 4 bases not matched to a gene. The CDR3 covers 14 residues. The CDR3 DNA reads TGTGCCAGCAGAAGACAGGGGGTTTCCTACGAGCAGTACTTC. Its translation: CASRRQGVSYEQYF.

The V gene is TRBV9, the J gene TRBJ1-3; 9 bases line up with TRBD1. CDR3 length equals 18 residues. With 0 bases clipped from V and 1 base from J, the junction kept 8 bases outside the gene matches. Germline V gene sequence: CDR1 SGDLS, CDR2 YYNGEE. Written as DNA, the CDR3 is TGTGCCAGCAGCGTAGAGGGGGACAGGGTACCTTCTGGAAACACCATATATTTT. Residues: CASSVEGDRVPSGNTIYF.

As DNA, the CDR3 is TGTGCCAGCAGCGTCGGGGCTAGCAATCAGCCCCAGCATTTT. This encodes CASSVGASNQPQHF. This chain connects TRBV9 to TRBJ1-5; the D gene is possibly TRBD1 (5 bases). V dropped 2 bases and J dropped 0 bases, with 6 bases sitting between them. There are 14 residues in the CDR3. Germline loops: CDR1 SGDLS, CDR2 YYNGEE.

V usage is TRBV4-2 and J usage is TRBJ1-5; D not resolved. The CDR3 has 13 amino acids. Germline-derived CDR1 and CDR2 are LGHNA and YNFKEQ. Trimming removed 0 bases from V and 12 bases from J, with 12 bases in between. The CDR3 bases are TGTGCCAGCAGCCAAGATGAATGGGCGATCCAGCATTTT. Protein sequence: CASSQDEWAIQHF.

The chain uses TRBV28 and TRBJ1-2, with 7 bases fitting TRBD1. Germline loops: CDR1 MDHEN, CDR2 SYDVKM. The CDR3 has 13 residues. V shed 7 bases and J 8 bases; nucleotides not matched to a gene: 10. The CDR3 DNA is TGTGCCAGCAACTCCCTGGACAGGTCGGGCTACACCTTC. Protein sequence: CASNSLDRSGYTF.

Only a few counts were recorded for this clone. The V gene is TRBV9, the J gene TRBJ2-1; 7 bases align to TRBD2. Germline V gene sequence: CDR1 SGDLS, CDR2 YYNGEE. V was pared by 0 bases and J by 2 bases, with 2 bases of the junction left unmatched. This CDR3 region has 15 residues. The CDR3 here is CASSVASGTYNEQFF. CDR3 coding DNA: TGTGCCAGCAGCGTAGCTAGCGGAACCTACAATGAGCAGTTCTTC.

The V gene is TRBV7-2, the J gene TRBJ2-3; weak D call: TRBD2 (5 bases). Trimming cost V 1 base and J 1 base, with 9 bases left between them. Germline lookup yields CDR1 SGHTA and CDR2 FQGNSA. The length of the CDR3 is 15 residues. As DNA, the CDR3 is TGTGCCAGCAGCTTAGTAGCGTGGGGCACAGATACGCAGTATTTT. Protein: CASSLVAWGTDTQYF. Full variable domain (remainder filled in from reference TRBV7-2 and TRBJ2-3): GAGVSQSPSNKVTEKGKDVELRCDPISGHTALYWYRQSLGQGLEFLIYFQGNSAPDKSGLPSDRFSAERTGGSVSTLTIQRTQQEDSAVYLCASSLVAWGTDTQYFGPGTRLTVL.

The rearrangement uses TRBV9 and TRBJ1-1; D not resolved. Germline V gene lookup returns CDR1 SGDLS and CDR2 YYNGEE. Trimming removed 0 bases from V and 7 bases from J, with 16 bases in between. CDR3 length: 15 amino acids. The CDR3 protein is CASSVAEGNPSEAFF. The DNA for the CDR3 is TGTGCCAGCAGCGTAGCCGAAGGAAATCCCAGTGAAGCTTTCTTT.

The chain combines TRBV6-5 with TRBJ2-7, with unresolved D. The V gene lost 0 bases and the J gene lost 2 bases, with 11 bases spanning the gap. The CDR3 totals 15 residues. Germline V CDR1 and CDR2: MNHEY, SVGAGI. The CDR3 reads CASSYSNGPPYEQYF. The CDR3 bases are TGTGCCAGCAGTTACTCGAATGGCCCTCCCTACGAGCAGTACTTC.

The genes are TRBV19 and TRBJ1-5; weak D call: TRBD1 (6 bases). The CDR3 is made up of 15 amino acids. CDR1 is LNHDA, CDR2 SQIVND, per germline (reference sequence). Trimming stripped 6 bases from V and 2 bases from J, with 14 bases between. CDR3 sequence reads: CASSQNREGNQPQHF. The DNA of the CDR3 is TGTGCCAGTAGCCAGAACAGGGAGGGCAATCAGCCCCAGCATTTT. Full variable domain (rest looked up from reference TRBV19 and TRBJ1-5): DGGITQSPKYLFRKEGQNVTLSCEQNLNHDAMYWYRQDPGQGLRLIYYSQIVNDFQKGDIAEGYSVSREKKESFPLTVTSAQKNPTAFYLCASSQNREGNQPQHFGDGTRLSIL.

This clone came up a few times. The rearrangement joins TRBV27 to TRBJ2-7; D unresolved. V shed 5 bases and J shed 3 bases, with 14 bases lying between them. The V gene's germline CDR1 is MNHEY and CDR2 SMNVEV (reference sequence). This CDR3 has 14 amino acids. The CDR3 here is CASSPPGQNYEQYF. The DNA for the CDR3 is TGTGCCAGCAGTCCCCCGGGCCAGAACTACGAGCAGTACTTC.

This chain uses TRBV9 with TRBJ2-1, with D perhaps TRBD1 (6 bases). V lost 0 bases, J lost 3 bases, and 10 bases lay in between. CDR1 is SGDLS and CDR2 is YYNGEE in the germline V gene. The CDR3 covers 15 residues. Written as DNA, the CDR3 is TGTGCCAGCAGCGTAGGGGGGCCCCTCTACAATGAGCAGTTCTTC. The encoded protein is CASSVGGPLYNEQFF.

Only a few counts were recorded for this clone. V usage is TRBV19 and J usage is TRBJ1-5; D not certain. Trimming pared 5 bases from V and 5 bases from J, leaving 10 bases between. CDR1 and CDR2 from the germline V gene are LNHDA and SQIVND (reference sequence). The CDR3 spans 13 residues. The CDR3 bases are TGTGCCAGTAGTTTCCAGCTTGATCAGCCCCAGCATTTT. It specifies CASSFQLDQPQHF.

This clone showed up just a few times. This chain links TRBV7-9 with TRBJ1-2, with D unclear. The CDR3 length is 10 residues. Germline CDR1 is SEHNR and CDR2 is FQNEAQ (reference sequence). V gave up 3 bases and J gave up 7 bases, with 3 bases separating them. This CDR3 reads CASSFGGYTF. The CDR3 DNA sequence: TGTGCCAGCAGCTTCGGTGGCTACACCTTC.

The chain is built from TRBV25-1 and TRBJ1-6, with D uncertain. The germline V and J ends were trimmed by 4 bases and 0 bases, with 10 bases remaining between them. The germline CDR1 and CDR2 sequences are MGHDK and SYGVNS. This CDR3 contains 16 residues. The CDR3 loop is CASSAFLGSYNSPLHF. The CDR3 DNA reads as TGTGCCAGCAGTGCCTTTTTGGGCTCCTATAATTCACCCCTCCACTTT.

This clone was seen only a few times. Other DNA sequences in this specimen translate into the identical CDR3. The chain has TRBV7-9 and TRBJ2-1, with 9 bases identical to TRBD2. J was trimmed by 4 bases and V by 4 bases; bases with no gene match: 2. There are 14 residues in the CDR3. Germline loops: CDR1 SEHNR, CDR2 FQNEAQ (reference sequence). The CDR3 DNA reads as TGTGCCAGCAGCTCCAGCGGGGGGTACAATGAGCAGTTCTTC. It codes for CASSSSGGYNEQFF.

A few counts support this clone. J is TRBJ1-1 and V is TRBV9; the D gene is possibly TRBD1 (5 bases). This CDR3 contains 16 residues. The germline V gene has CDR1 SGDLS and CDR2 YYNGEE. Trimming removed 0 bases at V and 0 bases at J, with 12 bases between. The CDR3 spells CASSVVGENMNTEAFF. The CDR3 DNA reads TGTGCCAGCAGCGTAGTAGGGGAGAACATGAACACTGAAGCTTTCTTT.

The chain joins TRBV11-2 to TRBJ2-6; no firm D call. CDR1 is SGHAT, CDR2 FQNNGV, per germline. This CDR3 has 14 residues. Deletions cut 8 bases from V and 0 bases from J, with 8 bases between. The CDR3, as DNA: TGTGCCAGCTTCTCGGTCTCTGGGGCCAACGTCCTGACTTTC. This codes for CASFSVSGANVLTF.

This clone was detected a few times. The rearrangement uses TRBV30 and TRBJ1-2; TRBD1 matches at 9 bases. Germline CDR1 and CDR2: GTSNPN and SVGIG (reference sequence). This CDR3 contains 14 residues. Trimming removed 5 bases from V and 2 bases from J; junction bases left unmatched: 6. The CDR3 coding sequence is TGTGCCTGGGAAGGGACAGGGAGAAACTATGGCTACACCTTC. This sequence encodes CAWEGTGRNYGYTF.